The 27 T cell receptor beta chains reported below all come from one sample, sequenced in a study of blood T cell repertoires in COVID-19. The method was immunoSEQ multiplex PCR; TCRdb's version includes in-frame clones alone and lacks a portion of them. The repertoire consists of 90,000 or so clones, with roughly 89% occurring once and the leading ten covering about 5.5%. Sequences were obtained from peripheral blood. The receptors stem from a man aged 60 to 69 with COVID-19, enrolled during active disease.

The chain carries TRBV9 and TRBJ1-1, with a tentative D call TRBD1 (5 bases). With 4 bases removed from V and 0 bases from J, the gap between germline ends came to 16 bases. This CDR3 has 16 amino acids. The V gene's germline CDR1 is SGDLS and CDR2 YYNGEE. The CDR3 here is CASSPRGGRVNTEAFF. CDR3 in DNA: TGTGCCAGCAGCCCGAGGGGAGGGAGGGTGAACACTGAAGCTTTCTTT.

As DNA, the CDR3 is TGTGCCATCAGTGCTGGGGACATTTACGAGCAGTACTTC. It yields the protein CAISAGDIYEQYF. The rearrangement joins TRBV10-3 to TRBJ2-7; D is possibly TRBD1 (6 bases). This CDR3 has 13 residues. Trimming took 4 bases from V and 4 from J, leaving 11 bases between them. The germline V gene encodes CDR1 ENHRY and CDR2 SYGVKD.

The V gene is TRBV6-1, the J gene TRBJ1-1; D remains unclear. The length of the CDR3 is 14 residues. The germline V and J ends were trimmed by 0 bases and 6 bases, with 11 bases remaining between them. CDR1 and CDR2 from the germline V gene are MNHNS and SASEGT. The CDR3 protein is CASSEARVRPEAFF. For the CDR3, the DNA is TGTGCCAGCAGTGAAGCGAGGGTCAGGCCTGAAGCTTTCTTT.

The V gene is TRBV2, the J gene TRBJ1-4, with 8 positions matching TRBD1. Trimming at V came to 7 bases and at J to 3 bases, leaving 1 base not matched to a gene. The CDR3 spans 13 residues. Germline CDR1 SNHLY, CDR2 FYNNEI. CDR3 in amino acids: CASMDRANEKLFF. The CDR3 bases are TGTGCCAGCATGGACAGGGCTAATGAAAAACTGTTTTTT.

The rearrangement links TRBV5-4 to TRBJ1-2; D perhaps matches TRBD1 (5 bases). Per the germline V gene, CDR1 is SGHNT and CDR2 is YYREEE (reference sequence). V was pared by 0 bases and J by 3 bases, with 9 bases between. The CDR3 runs to 14 residues. CDR3 region: CASSLVGTDYGYTF. In nucleotides, the CDR3 is TGTGCCAGCAGCTTGGTAGGGACTGACTATGGCTACACCTTC.

The CDR3 DNA sequence: TGCGCCAGCAGCACCCCCGGAGGATTTGGCACCGGGGAGCTGTTTTTT. This translates into CASSTPGGFGTGELFF. The genes are TRBV4-1 and TRBJ2-2, with D maybe TRBD2 (5 bases). V shed 5 bases and J shed 4 bases, with 17 bases lying between them. From germline, CDR1 is MGHRA and CDR2 YSYEKL. The CDR3 covers 16 residues.

This sequence joins TRBV5-1 and TRBJ2-7; TRBD1 aligns across 8 bases. Germline V gene data show CDR1 as SGHRS and CDR2 as YFSETQ. The CDR3 has 15 residues. The V and J ends lost 0 bases and 4 bases, in that order; junction bases with no gene match: 6. CDR3 loop: CASSLDRDRHYEQYF. The CDR3, as DNA: TGCGCCAGCAGCTTGGATCGGGACAGGCATTACGAGCAGTACTTC.

In its sample, this clone was seen a few times. This chain joins TRBV10-3 and TRBJ1-2; unclear D gene. The V gene's germline CDR1 is ENHRY and CDR2 SYGVKD. The V end lost 2 bases, the J end lost 3 bases, and 4 bases lay between the germline ends. CDR3 length equals 12 residues. The CDR3 sequence is CAISEQDYGYTF. The CDR3, as DNA: TGTGCCATCAGTGAGCAGGACTATGGCTACACCTTC.

The chain recombines TRBV28 with TRBJ2-1, with D maybe TRBD2 (7 bases). The CDR3 length is 14 residues. Per the germline V gene, CDR1 is MDHEN and CDR2 is SYDVKM. Trimming removed 8 bases at V and 7 bases at J, with 18 bases between. In nucleotides, the CDR3 is TGTGCCAGCCATGTGGGGGGGCGCCTGAATGAGCAGTTCTTC. Protein product: CASHVGGRLNEQFF.

The V call is TRBV11-1, the J call TRBJ1-1; D remains unclear. Trimming pared 2 bases from V and 4 bases from J, leaving 11 bases between. The CDR3 length is 14 residues. The germline gives CDR1 SGHAT, CDR2 FQDESV (reference sequence). CDR3 DNA sequence: TGTGCCAGCAGCTTAAGTTTTCGAGTCACTGAAGCTTTCTTT. Protein: CASSLSFRVTEAFF.

This chain uses TRBV6-1 with TRBJ2-5, with 8 bases aligning to TRBD2. With V trimmed by 1 base and J by 9 bases, 10 bases remained unmatched. This CDR3 has 15 amino acids. Germline CDR1 and CDR2: MNHNS and SASEGT. CDR3 loop: CASSEGGLGLRPQYF. Written as DNA, the CDR3 is TGTGCCAGCAGTGAAGGGGGACTAGGCCTCCGGCCCCAGTACTTC.

The chain is built from TRBV4-2 and TRBJ2-2, with 7 bases that match TRBD1. CDR1 is LGHNA and CDR2 is YNFKEQ in the germline V gene. The CDR3 has 15 residues. With V trimmed by 5 bases and J by 5 bases, 8 bases remained unmatched. CDR3 protein: CASSRGRVETGELFF. The CDR3 nucleotides read TGTGCCAGCAGCAGGGGGCGGGTGGAAACCGGGGAGCTGTTTTTT.

This clone was observed once. The chain has TRBV6-2 or TRBV6-3 and TRBJ2-7; D gene ambiguous. The germline V gene encodes CDR1 MNHEY and CDR2 SVGEGT. The CDR3 has 14 residues. V lost 6 bases and J lost 3, with 15 bases in between. The chain's CDR3 is CASRPTSIFYEQYF. The CDR3 coding sequence is TGTGCCAGCAGACCTACTTCAATCTTCTACGAGCAGTACTTC.

This clone is a singleton in its sample. CDR3 DNA sequence: TGTGCCAGCAGCCTCCGGACAGGGGGCTCTGGAAACACCATATATTTT. It translates to CASSLRTGGSGNTIYF. The rearrangement joins TRBV3-1 (or the pseudogene TRBV3-2) to TRBJ1-3; 10 bases line up with TRBD1. Looked up from germline, CDR1 is LGHDT and CDR2 is YNNKEL (reference sequence). V shed 4 bases, J shed 0 bases, and the junction held 3 bases outside the gene matches. The CDR3 is made up of 16 amino acids.

This clone showed up just once. The rearrangement uses TRBV6-5 and TRBJ1-3, with TRBD1 matching over 7 bases. V lost 3 bases and J lost 2; bases outside the gene matches: 1. The CDR3 loop spans 14 amino acids. Germline V gene data show CDR1 as MNHEY and CDR2 as SVGAGI. The CDR3 spells CASSYDRAGNTIYF. DNA of the CDR3: TGTGCCAGCAGTTATGACAGGGCTGGAAACACCATATATTTT.

The V call is TRBV3-1 (or the pseudogene TRBV3-2), the J call TRBJ2-7, with TRBD2 matching 9 bases. CDR1 is LGHDT, CDR2 YNNKEL, per germline (reference sequence). This CDR3 contains 14 residues. After removal of 4 bases from V and 6 bases from J, the junction contained 7 bases not matched to a gene. The CDR3 sequence: CASSRPAGGGEQYF. CDR3 bases: TGTGCCAGCAGCCGACCAGCGGGAGGCGGCGAGCAGTACTTC.

The chain couples TRBV6-1 to TRBJ2-2; D not certain. The length of the CDR3 is 13 residues. Germline V lookup: CDR1 MNHNS, CDR2 SASEGT. The V end was cut by 3 bases, the J end by 1 base, with 3 bases between. The CDR3 reads CASSDRNTGELFF. The CDR3 DNA is TGTGCCAGCAGTGACAGGAACACCGGGGAGCTGTTTTTT.

The chain employs TRBV3-1 (or the pseudogene TRBV3-2) and TRBJ2-7, with 9 bases aligning to TRBD1. This CDR3 contains 16 residues. Trimming removed 1 base from V and 4 bases from J; junction bases left unmatched: 8. CDR1 is LGHDT and CDR2 is YNNKEL in the germline V gene (reference sequence). Here the CDR3 reads CASSQGRDRGTYEQYF. In nucleotides, the CDR3 is TGTGCCAGCAGCCAAGGCAGAGACAGGGGGACGTACGAGCAGTACTTC.

The genes are TRBV6-1 and TRBJ2-2; 11 bases map to TRBD2. The trim removed 3 bases at V and 4 bases at J, leaving 4 bases unmatched. The CDR3 spans 16 residues. Germline V CDR1 and CDR2: MNHNS, SASEGT. CDR3 nucleotides: TGTGCCAGCAGTGACCTAGCGGGAGGTCGCACCGGGGAGCTGTTTTTT. Translation: CASSDLAGGRTGELFF.

The gene calls are TRBV7-2 and TRBJ2-7; 7 bases match TRBD1. Germline values: CDR1 SGHTA, CDR2 FQGNSA. This CDR3 region has 14 residues. J was trimmed by 6 bases and V by 1 base; bases with no gene match: 6. The CDR3 DNA sequence: TGTGCCAGCAGCTTAGACACAGGGGTAGGCGAGCAGTACTTC. As protein: CASSLDTGVGEQYF.

This chain joins TRBV30 and TRBJ2-7; 14 nucleotides line up with TRBD2. Germline V lookup: CDR1 GTSNPN, CDR2 SVGIG (reference sequence). The CDR3 has 14 residues. V shed 4 bases and J 6 bases; nucleotides not matched to a gene: 5. CDR3 nucleotide sequence: TGTGCCTGGAAGGGGACTAGCGGGAGTTCCGAGCAGTACTTC. Its protein product is CAWKGTSGSSEQYF. Full variable domain (missing parts from reference TRBV30 and TRBJ2-7): SQTIHQWPATLVQPVGSPLSLECTVEGTSNPNLYWYRQAAGRGLQLLFYSVGIGQISSEVPQNLSASRPQDRQFILSSKKLLLSDSGFYLCAWKGTSGSSEQYFGPGTRLTVT.

This chain uses TRBV20-1 with TRBJ1-1; D gene unclear. Trimming shortened V by 3 bases and J by 2 bases, and 10 bases separated the two germline ends. The germline V gene has CDR1 DFQATT and CDR2 SNEGSKA (reference sequence). The length of the CDR3 is 13 residues. The DNA of the CDR3 is TGCAGTGCTAGTGTGGCGGCCAACACTGAAGCTTTCTTT. Protein product: CSASVAANTEAFF.

V usage is TRBV6-1 and J usage is TRBJ1-2; the D gene is possibly TRBD1 (6 bases). Germline V gene data show CDR1 as MNHNS and CDR2 as SASEGT. Trimming removed 2 bases at V and 5 bases at J, with 9 bases between. The CDR3 has 13 residues. The CDR3 nucleotides read TGTGCCAGCAGTGAAACAGGGTCGTATGGCTACACCTTC. Its protein product is CASSETGSYGYTF.

The chain joins TRBV7-2 to TRBJ1-2; the D gene is possibly TRBD1 (6 bases). The CDR3 loop spans 13 amino acids. V lost 1 base to trimming and J lost 5 bases, with 8 bases between them. The V gene's germline CDR1 is SGHTA and CDR2 FQGNSA. This CDR3 reads CASSLGQEYGYTF. The CDR3 nucleotides are TGTGCCAGCAGCTTAGGACAGGAGTATGGCTACACCTTC.

This clone was observed once. The rearrangement links TRBV6-5 to TRBJ2-7; 10 bases line up with TRBD1. This CDR3 spans 13 amino acids. Germline lookup yields CDR1 MNHEY and CDR2 SVGAGI. J was trimmed by 5 bases and V by 6 bases; bases with no gene match: 4. The CDR3 protein is CASRGQGSNEQYF. Written as DNA, the CDR3 is TGTGCCAGCAGGGGACAGGGGAGCAACGAGCAGTACTTC.

V usage is TRBV4-3 and J usage is TRBJ1-2, with D uncertain. From germline, CDR1 is LGHNA and CDR2 YSLEER. Trimming took 0 bases from V and 8 from J, leaving 13 bases between them. The CDR3 spans 14 residues. The DNA of the CDR3 is TGCGCCAGCAGCCAAGAACCGGGGTGGGGAGGCTACACCTTC. It codes for CASSQEPGWGGYTF.

This chain joins TRBV2 and TRBJ1-1; 7 bases are shared with TRBD1. The V segment lost 8 bases and the J segment 2 bases; nucleotides outside the gene matches: 8. CDR1 is SNHLY, CDR2 FYNNEI, per germline. The CDR3 covers 14 residues. CDR3 loop: CASVWTGLNTEAFF. The DNA of the CDR3 is TGTGCCAGCGTCTGGACAGGATTAAACACTGAAGCTTTCTTT.